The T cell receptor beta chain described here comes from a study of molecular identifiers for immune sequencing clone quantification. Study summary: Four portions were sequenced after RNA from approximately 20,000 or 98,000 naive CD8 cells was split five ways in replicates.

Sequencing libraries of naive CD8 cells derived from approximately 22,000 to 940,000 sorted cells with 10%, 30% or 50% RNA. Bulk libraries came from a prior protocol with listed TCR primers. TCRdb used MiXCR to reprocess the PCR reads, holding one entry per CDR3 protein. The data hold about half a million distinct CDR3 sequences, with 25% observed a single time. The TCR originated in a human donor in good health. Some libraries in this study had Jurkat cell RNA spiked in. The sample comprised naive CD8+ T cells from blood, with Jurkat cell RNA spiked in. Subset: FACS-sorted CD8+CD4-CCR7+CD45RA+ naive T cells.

The CDR3 protein is CASSPVRGYNQYF. Written as DNA, the CDR3 is TGTGCCAGCAGCCCCGTGCGTGGGTATAACCAGTACTTC. The V gene is TRBV5-6, the J gene TRBJ2-5; unclear D gene. V was shortened by 4 bases and J by 10 bases, with 17 bases between the two germline ends. CDR1 is SGHDT and CDR2 is YYEEEE in the germline V gene. The CDR3 contains 13 residues.